One sample yielded the 18 T cell receptor beta chains listed below, sequenced in a study of blood T cells in healthy people across ages. A sample-barcoded 5' primer and a J-beta primer mix were used in a second PCR of about 6 to 12 cycles. MiXCR was run by TCRdb on the 5' RACE reads, yielding one entry per CDR3 protein. Counted here are some 690,000 distinct CDR3 sequences, over 20% occurring once; the ten biggest clones make up less than 25%. The specimen was blood. The source of these receptors is a man in his 70s in good health.

The J gene is TRBJ1-1, the V gene TRBV14; D possibly corresponds to TRBD1 (5 bases). The CDR3 consists of 13 residues. Per the germline V gene, CDR1 is SGHDN and CDR2 is FVKESK. Trimming shortened V by 3 bases and J by 5 bases, and 10 bases separated the two germline ends. The CDR3 DNA sequence: TGTGCCAGCAGCCAGCAGGGTACTACTGAAGCTTTCTTT. Its protein is CASSQQGTTEAFF.

The sample holds a few counts of this clonotype. V is TRBV18 and J is TRBJ2-5; 9 positions agree with TRBD1. Germline loops: CDR1 KGHSH, CDR2 LQKENI. The CDR3 is 15 residues long. The junction had 8 bases not matched to a gene; V was cut back by 4 bases and J by 5 bases. CDR3 protein: CASSLEQGAEETQYF. For the CDR3, the DNA is TGTGCCAGCTCACTCGAACAGGGGGCTGAGGAGACCCAGTACTTC.

This rearrangement joins TRBV5-5 to TRBJ2-3; D possibly corresponds to TRBD2 (5 bases). Germline CDR1 reads SGHKS; CDR2 reads YYEKEE (reference sequence). Trimming removed 4 bases from V and 2 bases from J, with 11 bases in between. The CDR3 spans 14 residues. The CDR3 region is CASSGRGITDTQYF. CDR3 nucleotide sequence: TGTGCCAGCAGCGGCCGGGGAATCACAGATACGCAGTATTTT.

The gene calls are TRBV29-1 and TRBJ2-7; the D is unclear. Germline V gene data show CDR1 as SQVTM and CDR2 as ANQGSEA. The CDR3 has 9 amino acids. In nucleotides, the CDR3 is TGCCCCCCTATCTACGAGCAGTACGTC. This gives the protein CPPIYEQYV.

To note about this clonotype: A much larger clone differs from this one at a single base, so this may be a read error. The V call is TRBV12-3 or TRBV12-4, the J call TRBJ2-7; 8 bases match TRBD1. CDR3 size: 15 residues. CDR3 sequence reads: CASSPRQGLAYVQYF. CDR3 DNA: TGTGCCAGCAGTCCGCGACAGGGGCTGGCCTACGTGCAGTACTTC.

This sequence joins TRBV20-1 and TRBJ2-7, with a possible D match to TRBD2 (7 bases). The CDR3 is 14 residues long. The germline V gene encodes CDR1 DFQATT and CDR2 SNEGSKA (reference sequence). The V gene lost 4 bases and the J gene lost 1 base, with 14 bases spanning the gap. CDR3 residues: CSANLGGASYEQYF. CDR3 in DNA: TGCAGTGCTAACCTTGGGGGGGCGTCCTACGAGCAGTACTTC.

In the case of this clonotype: At one end, the junction sequence differs from germline, possibly due to a read error. The V call is TRBV5-1, the J call TRBJ1-2; no clear D. Germline V gene sequence: CDR1 SGHRS, CDR2 YFSETQ. The CDR3 loop spans 15 amino acids. Written as DNA, the CDR3 is TGCGCCAACAGCTTGGCCTATGGCTTACCCTATGGCTACACCTTC. It codes for CANSLAYGLPYGYTF.

This clonotype came up a few times. The chain combines TRBV7-9 with TRBJ1-1; D possibly corresponds to TRBD1 (5 bases). Germline CDR1 SEHNR, CDR2 FQNEAQ (reference sequence). The CDR3 contains 13 residues. Trimming cost V 5 bases and J 4 bases, with 11 bases left between them. The chain's CDR3 is CASSQVRVTEAFF. CDR3 coding DNA: TGTGCCAGCAGCCAGGTCAGGGTCACTGAAGCTTTCTTT. The full variable domain, in which reference TRBV7-9 and TRBJ1-1 provide the parts outside the CDR3, is DTGVSQNPRHKITKRGQNVTFRCDPISEHNRLYWYRQTLGQGPEFLTYFQNEAQLEKSRLLSDRFSAERPKGSFSTLEIQRTEQGDSAMYLCASSQVRVTEAFFGQGTRLTVV.

The chain recombines TRBV20-1 with TRBJ2-7; D possibly matches TRBD1 or TRBD2 (6 bases each). This CDR3 is built from 14 residues. Germline-derived CDR1 and CDR2 are DFQATT and SNEGSKA (reference sequence). Trimming removed 3 bases from V and 1 base from J, with 13 bases in between. Written as DNA, the CDR3 is TGCAGTGCTAGCGACGGGGGCCTGTCCTACGAGCAGTACTTC. Translated: CSASDGGLSYEQYF.

The CDR3 bases are TGCAGCGTTGACTTGCGAGGGGGAAGTTGGCGAAGCACTGAAGCTTTCTTT. Its translation: CSVDLRGGSWRSTEAFF. The V call is TRBV29-1, the J call TRBJ1-1, with TRBD1 as a possible D gene (6 bases). Trimming shortened V by 3 bases and J by 4 bases, and 24 bases separated the two germline ends. Germline loops: CDR1 SQVTM, CDR2 ANQGSEA. The CDR3 covers 17 residues.

CDR3 protein: CASSVEQGVVHEQFF. The CDR3 region has the DNA TGTGCCAGCAGCGTAGAGCAGGGGGTAGTCCATGAGCAGTTCTTC. The V and J genes are TRBV9 and TRBJ2-1; 7 nucleotides match TRBD1. CDR3 size: 15 residues. CDR1 and CDR2 (germline): SGDLS, YYNGEE. V shed 0 bases and J 8 bases; nucleotides not matched to a gene: 8.

V is TRBV11-2 and J is TRBJ2-3; TRBD1 is a possible D gene (5 bases). Germline V CDR1 and CDR2: SGHAT, FQNNGV. Trimming stripped 5 bases from V and 1 base from J, with 13 bases between. This CDR3 spans 15 amino acids. The CDR3 loop reads CASSPTLRGTDTQYF. Written as DNA, the CDR3 is TGTGCCAGCAGCCCCACCCTCAGGGGCACAGATACGCAGTATTTT.

J is TRBJ2-7 and V is TRBV6-5, with TRBD1 as a possible D gene (6 bases). V shed 2 bases and J shed 1 base, with 9 bases lying between them. The CDR3 consists of 14 residues. Looked up from germline, CDR1 is MNHEY and CDR2 is SVGAGI. CDR3 region: CASSYTGTSYEQYF. CDR3 bases: TGTGCCAGCAGTTACACCGGGACATCCTACGAGCAGTACTTC.

This chain links TRBV19 with TRBJ1-6; the D gene is possibly TRBD1 (6 bases). The CDR3 contains 14 residues. Per the germline V gene, CDR1 is LNHDA and CDR2 is SQIVND (reference sequence). V was cut by 7 bases and J by 10 bases, with 17 bases left in between. This CDR3 reads CASTGGQDASPLHF. In DNA, the CDR3 is TGTGCCAGTACTGGGGGGCAGGACGCATCACCCCTCCACTTT.

This clonotype was seen many times. This sequence joins TRBV7-9 and TRBJ2-4; 7 nucleotides line up with TRBD2. The CDR3 runs to 16 residues. V was pared by 5 bases and J by 2 bases, with 9 bases of the junction left unmatched. Germline assignment: CDR1 SEHNR and CDR2 FQNEAQ (reference sequence). The CDR3 sequence is CASSLTGTTTKNIQYF. The CDR3, as DNA: TGTGCCAGCAGCCTAACCGGGACTACCACCAAAAACATTCAGTACTTC.

In this sample, this clonotype turned up many times. The chain joins TRBV28 to TRBJ1-1; 7 nucleotides align to TRBD1. After removal of 2 bases from V and 0 bases from J, the junction contained 9 bases not matched to a gene. This CDR3 has 17 residues. Per the germline V gene, CDR1 is MDHEN and CDR2 is SYDVKM. CDR3 DNA sequence: TGTGCCAGCAGTTTAAGAGGGGGCCATGAGATGAACACTGAAGCTTTCTTT. Amino acid sequence: CASSLRGGHEMNTEAFF.

The rearrangement links TRBV9 to TRBJ2-1; D may be TRBD2 (6 bases). The V end lost 0 bases, the J end lost 8 bases, and 12 bases lay between the germline ends. CDR3 length: 14 residues. Germline-derived CDR1 and CDR2 are SGDLS and YYNGEE. The CDR3 DNA reads TGTGCCAGCAGCGTAGGATGGACGGGGGATGAGCAGTTCTTC. This sequence encodes CASSVGWTGDEQFF.

The chain couples TRBV27 to TRBJ2-1; no clear D. The DNA end favors TRBJ2-7, so the J call may be wrong. Germline V gene lookup returns CDR1 MNHEY and CDR2 SMNVEV (reference sequence). CDR3 length: 15 residues. CDR3: CASSLKPQPSYEQYV. CDR3 in DNA: TGTGCCAGCAGTTTGAAGCCTCAGCCCTCCTACGAGCAGTACGTC.